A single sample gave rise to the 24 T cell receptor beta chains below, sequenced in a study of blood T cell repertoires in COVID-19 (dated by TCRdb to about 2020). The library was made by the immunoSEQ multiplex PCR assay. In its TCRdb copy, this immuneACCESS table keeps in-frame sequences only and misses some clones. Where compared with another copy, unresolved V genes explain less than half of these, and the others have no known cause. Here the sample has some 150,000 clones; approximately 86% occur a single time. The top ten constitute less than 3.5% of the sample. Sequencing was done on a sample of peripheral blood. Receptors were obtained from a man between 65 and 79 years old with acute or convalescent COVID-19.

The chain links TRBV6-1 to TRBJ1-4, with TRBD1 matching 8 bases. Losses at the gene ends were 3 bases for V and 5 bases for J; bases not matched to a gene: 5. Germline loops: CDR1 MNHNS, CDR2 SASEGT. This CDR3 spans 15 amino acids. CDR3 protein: CASSDTDRANEKLFF. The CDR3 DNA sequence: TGTGCCAGCAGTGATACGGACAGGGCGAATGAAAAACTGTTTTTT.

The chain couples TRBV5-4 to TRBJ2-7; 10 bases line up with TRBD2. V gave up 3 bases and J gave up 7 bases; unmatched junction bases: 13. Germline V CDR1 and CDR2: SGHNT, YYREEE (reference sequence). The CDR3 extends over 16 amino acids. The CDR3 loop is CASSSQAGGQTEEQYF. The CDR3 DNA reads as TGTGCCAGCAGCTCACAAGCGGGGGGGCAGACGGAGGAGCAGTACTTC.

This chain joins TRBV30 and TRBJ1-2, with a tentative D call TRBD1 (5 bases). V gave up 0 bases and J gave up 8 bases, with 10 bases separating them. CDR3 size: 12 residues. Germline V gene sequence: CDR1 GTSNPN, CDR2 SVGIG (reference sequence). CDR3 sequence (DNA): TGTGCCTGGAGTGTACGGGGGGAAGGCTACACCTTC. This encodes CAWSVRGEGYTF.

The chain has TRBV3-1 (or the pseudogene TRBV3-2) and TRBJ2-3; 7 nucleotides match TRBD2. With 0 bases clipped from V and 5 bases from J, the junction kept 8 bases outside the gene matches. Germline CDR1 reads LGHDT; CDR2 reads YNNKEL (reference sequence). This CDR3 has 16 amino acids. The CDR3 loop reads CASSQDLQRGVDTQYF. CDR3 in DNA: TGTGCCAGCAGCCAAGATCTACAGCGGGGCGTAGATACGCAGTATTTT.

For the CDR3, the DNA is TGTGCCAGCTCACAAAGACAGGACTATGGCTACACCTTC. It translates to CASSQRQDYGYTF. The chain couples TRBV18 to TRBJ1-2; a weak D match, TRBD1 (6 bases). Germline CDR1 reads KGHSH; CDR2 reads LQKENI. V lost 4 bases, J lost 3 bases, and 9 bases lay in between. This CDR3 comprises 13 residues.

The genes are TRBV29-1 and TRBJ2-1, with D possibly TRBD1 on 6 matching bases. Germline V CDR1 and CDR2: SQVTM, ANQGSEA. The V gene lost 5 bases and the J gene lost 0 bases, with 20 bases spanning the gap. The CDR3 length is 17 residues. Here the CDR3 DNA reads TGCAGCGTTCTGGGGGCAGGGGCTAGGAGCTCCTACAATGAGCAGTTCTTC. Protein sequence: CSVLGAGARSSYNEQFF.

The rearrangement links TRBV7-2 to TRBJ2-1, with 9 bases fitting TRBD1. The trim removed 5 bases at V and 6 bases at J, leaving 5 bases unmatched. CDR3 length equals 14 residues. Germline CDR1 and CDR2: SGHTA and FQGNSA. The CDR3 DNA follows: TGTGCCAGCAGCAAGGACAGGGGTCGCAATGAGCAGTTCTTC. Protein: CASSKDRGRNEQFF. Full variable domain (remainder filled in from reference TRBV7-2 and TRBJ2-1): GAGVSQSPSNKVTEKGKDVELRCDPISGHTALYWYRQSLGQGLEFLIYFQGNSAPDKSGLPSDRFSAERTGGSVSTLTIQRTQQEDSAVYLCASSKDRGRNEQFFGPGTRLTVL.

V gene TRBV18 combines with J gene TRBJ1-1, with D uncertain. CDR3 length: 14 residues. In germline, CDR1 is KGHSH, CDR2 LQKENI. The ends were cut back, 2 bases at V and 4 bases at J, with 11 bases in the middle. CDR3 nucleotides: TGTGCCAGCTCACCAATAACCGGAGTCACTGAAGCTTTCTTT. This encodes CASSPITGVTEAFF.

The CDR3 is CASRQGESTDTQYF. Here the CDR3 DNA reads TGTGCCAGCAGACAGGGGGAAAGCACAGATACGCAGTATTTT. The chain links TRBV2 to TRBJ2-3; 8 bases line up with TRBD1. CDR1 is SNHLY and CDR2 is FYNNEI in the germline V gene. This CDR3 spans 14 amino acids. Trimming removed 6 bases from V and 0 bases from J; junction bases left unmatched: 2.

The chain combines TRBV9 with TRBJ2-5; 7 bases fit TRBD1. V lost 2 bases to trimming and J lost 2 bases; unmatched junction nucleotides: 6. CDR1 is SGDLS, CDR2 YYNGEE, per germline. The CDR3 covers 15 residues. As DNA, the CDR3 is TGTGCCAGCAGCGTCCAGGGGGTCCGTCAAGAGACCCAGTACTTC. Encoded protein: CASSVQGVRQETQYF.

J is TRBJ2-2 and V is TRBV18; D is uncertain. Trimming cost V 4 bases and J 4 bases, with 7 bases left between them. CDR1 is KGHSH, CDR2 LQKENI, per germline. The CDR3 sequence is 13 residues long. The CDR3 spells CASSRTSTGELFF. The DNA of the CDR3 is TGTGCCAGCTCACGCACCAGCACCGGGGAGCTGTTTTTT.

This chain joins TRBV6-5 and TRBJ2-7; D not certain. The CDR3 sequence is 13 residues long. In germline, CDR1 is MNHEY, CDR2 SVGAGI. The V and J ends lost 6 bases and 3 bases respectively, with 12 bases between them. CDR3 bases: TGTGCCAGCAGCCTCACAGTGAACTACGAGCAGTACTTC. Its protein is CASSLTVNYEQYF.

The CDR3 sequence: CASSPTGLTEAFF. The CDR3 coding sequence is TGTGCCAGCAGCCCGACAGGGCTCACTGAAGCTTTCTTT. This chain uses TRBV12-3 or TRBV12-4 with TRBJ1-1, with 7 bases that match TRBD1. J gave up 4 bases and V 6 bases, and 5 bases lay outside the gene matches. The CDR3 consists of 13 residues.

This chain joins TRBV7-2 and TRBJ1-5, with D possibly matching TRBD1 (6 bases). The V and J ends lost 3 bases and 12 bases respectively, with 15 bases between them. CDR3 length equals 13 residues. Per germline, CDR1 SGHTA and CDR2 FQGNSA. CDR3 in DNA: TGTGCCAGCAGCTTGCGCAGGGGTCGGGACCAGCATTTT. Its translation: CASSLRRGRDQHF.

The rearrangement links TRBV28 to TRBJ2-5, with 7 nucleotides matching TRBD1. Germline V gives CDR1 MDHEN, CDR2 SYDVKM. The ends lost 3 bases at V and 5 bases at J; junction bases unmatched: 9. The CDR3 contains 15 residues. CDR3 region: CASSLRLGGGETQYF. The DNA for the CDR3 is TGTGCCAGCAGTTTGCGGCTAGGGGGCGGGGAGACCCAGTACTTC.

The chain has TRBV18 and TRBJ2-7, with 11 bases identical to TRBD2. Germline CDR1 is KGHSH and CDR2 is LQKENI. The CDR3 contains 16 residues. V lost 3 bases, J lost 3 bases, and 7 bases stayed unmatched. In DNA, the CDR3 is TGTGCCAGCTCACCCCCACTAGCGGGGGTCGTCTACGAGCAGTACTTC. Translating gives CASSPPLAGVVYEQYF.

This CDR3 is CASSAGGLETQYF. The CDR3 coding sequence is TGTGCCAGCAGCGCAGGGGGCTTGGAGACCCAGTACTTC. The chain recombines TRBV5-6 with TRBJ2-5; 8 nucleotides align to TRBD1. Germline V gives CDR1 SGHDT, CDR2 YYEEEE. V was clipped by 4 bases and J by 5 bases; unmatched bases: 4. The CDR3 is 13 residues long.

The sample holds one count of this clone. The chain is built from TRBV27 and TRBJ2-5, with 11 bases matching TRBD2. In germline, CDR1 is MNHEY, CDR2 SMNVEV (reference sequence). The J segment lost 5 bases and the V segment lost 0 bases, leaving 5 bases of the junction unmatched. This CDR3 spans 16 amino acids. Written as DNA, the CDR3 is TGTGCCAGCAGTTTATCGATAGCGGGGGGGCAGGAGACCCAGTACTTC. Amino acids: CASSLSIAGGQETQYF.

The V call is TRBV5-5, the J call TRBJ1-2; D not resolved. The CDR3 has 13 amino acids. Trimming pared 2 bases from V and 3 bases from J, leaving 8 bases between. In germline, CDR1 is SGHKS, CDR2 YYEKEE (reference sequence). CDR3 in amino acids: CASSFGRDYGYTF. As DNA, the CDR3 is TGTGCCAGCAGCTTCGGGAGGGACTATGGCTACACCTTC. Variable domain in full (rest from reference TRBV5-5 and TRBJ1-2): DAGVTQSPTHLIKTRGQQVTLRCSPISGHKSVSWYQQVLGQGPQFIFQYYEKEERGRGNFPDRFSARQFPNYSSELNVNALLLGDSALYLCASSFGRDYGYTFGSGTRLTVV.

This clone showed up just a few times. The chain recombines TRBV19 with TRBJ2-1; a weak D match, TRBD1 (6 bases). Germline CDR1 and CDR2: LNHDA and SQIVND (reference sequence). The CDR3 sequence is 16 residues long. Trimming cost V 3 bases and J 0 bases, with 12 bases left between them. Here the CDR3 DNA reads TGTGCCAGTAGTATTAATGAGGGGGTCTCCTACAATGAGCAGTTCTTC. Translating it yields CASSINEGVSYNEQFF.

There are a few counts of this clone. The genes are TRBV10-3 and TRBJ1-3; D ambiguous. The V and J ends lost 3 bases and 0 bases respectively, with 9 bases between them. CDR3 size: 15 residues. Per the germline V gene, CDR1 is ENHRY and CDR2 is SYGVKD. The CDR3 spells CAISDRQYSGNTIYF. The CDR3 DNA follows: TGTGCCATCAGTGACAGGCAGTACTCTGGAAACACCATATATTTT.

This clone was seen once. CDR3 DNA sequence: TGTGCCAGCAGTCCAACCCCCGCGAGGCCAAGCTCCTACAATGAGCAGTTCTTC. It specifies CASSPTPARPSSYNEQFF. This chain links TRBV27 with TRBJ2-1; no definite D call. CDR1 is MNHEY and CDR2 is SMNVEV in the germline V gene (reference sequence). Between the trimmed V and J ends, which lost 5 bases and 0 bases, there was a span of 20 bases. This CDR3 contains 18 residues.

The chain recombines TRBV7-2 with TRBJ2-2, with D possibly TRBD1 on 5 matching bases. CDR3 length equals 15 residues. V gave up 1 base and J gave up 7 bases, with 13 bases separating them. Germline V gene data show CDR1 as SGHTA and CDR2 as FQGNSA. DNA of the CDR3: TGTGCCAGCAGCTTAGGGGGCAGGTATCACGGGGAGCTGTTTTTT. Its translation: CASSLGGRYHGELFF.

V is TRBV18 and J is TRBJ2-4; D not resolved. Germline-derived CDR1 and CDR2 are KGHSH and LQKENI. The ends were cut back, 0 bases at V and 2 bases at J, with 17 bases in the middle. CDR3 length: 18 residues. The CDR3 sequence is CASSPPLIEQLPKNIQYF. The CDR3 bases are TGTGCCAGCTCACCACCGCTGATAGAACAGCTCCCCAAAAACATTCAGTACTTC.